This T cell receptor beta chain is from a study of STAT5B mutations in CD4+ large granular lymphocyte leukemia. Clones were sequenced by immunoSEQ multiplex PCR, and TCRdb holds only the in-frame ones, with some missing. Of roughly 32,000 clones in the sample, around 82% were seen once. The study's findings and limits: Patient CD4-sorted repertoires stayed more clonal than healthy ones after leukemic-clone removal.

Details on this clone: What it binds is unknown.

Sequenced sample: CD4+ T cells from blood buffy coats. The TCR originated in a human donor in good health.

CDR3 nucleotides: TGTGCCAGCAGCTTCTCAGGGTATCAGCCCCAGCATTTT. Protein: CASSFSGYQPQHF. V and J are TRBV7-9 and TRBJ1-5, with a possible D match to TRBD1 (5 bases). With 3 bases removed from V and 5 bases from J, the gap between germline ends came to 8 bases. Germline V lookup: CDR1 SEHNR, CDR2 FQNEAQ (reference sequence). The CDR3 is 13 residues long.